A selection of T cell receptor beta chains follows, all from one sample in a study of PD-1 blockade in classical Hodgkin lymphoma. The protocol was immunoSEQ multiplex PCR, while the TCRdb copy is restricted to in-frame clones and leaves out a portion. The sample holds 60,000 or so clones; roughly 90% are singletons and the top ten take around 8.9%. Sequenced here: peripheral blood mononuclear cells (PBMCs), sampled at baseline. The source of these receptors is a human donor with classical Hodgkin lymphoma. Both conserved end residues are part of each CDR3. The D gene is left open where the match is weak. Clone size is given for some rows only: seen once, a few or many times, or a class if the clone is expanded.

abundance	v_gene	j_gene	d_gene	len	CDR3nt	CDR3aa
NA	TRBV13	TRBJ1-1	NA	12	TGTGCCAGCAGCCACACGAACACTGAAGCTTTCTTT	CASSHTNTEAFF
NA	TRBV11-2	TRBJ1-1	NA	13	TGTGCCAGCAGCTTAGGAGTGAACACTGAAGCTTTCTTT	CASSLGVNTEAFF
NA	TRBV19	TRBJ2-7	NA	14	TGTGCCAGTAGTGCCGGGACCGGGGCCTACGAGCAGTACTTC	CASSAGTGAYEQYF
NA	TRBV5-1	TRBJ1-5	NA	17	TGCGCCAGCAGCTTGGAGGGGCCCACAGGGTCCAATCAGCCCCAGCATTTT	CASSLEGPTGSNQPQHF
NA	TRBV29-1	TRBJ2-3	TRBD2	13	TGCAGCGTTCGGCGCGGGAGCCCAGATACGCAGTATTTT	CSVRRGSPDTQYF
NA	TRBV2	TRBJ2-2	NA	14	TGTGCCAGCAGACCCGACATGGACACCGGGGAGCTGTTTTTT	CASRPDMDTGELFF
NA	TRBV7-8	TRBJ2-7	TRBD1	16	TGTGCCAGCAGCTTAGACATCGGACAGGGCTTGGGGATTAGGCATTTC	CASSLDIGQGLGIRHF
NA	TRBV7-7	TRBJ2-3	TRBD1	15	TGTGCTAGCAGCCGGGGACAGGCAAGCACAGATACGCAGTATTTT	CASSRGQASTDTQYF
NA	TRBV29-1	TRBJ2-2	NA	12	TGCAGCGTTGAGGGGAGAACCGGGGAGCTGTTTTTT	CSVEGRTGELFF
NA	TRBV10-1	TRBJ2-2	NA	12	TGCGCCAGCAGTGAGAACACCGGGGAGCTGTTTTTT	CASSENTGELFF
NA	TRBV4-1	TRBJ1-5	TRBD1	16	TGCGCCAGCAGCCAAGATCGACAGGGTAGAGGTCAGCCCCAGCATTTT	CASSQDRQGRGQPQHF
NA	TRBV18	TRBJ1-1	NA	13	TGTGCCAGCTCACTAGGGGCAAACCTTGAAGCTTTCTTT	CASSLGANLEAFF
NA	TRBV5-1	TRBJ2-7	NA	14	TGCGCCAGCAGCTTGGAACCCCAGACCTACGAGCAGTACTTC	CASSLEPQTYEQYF
once	TRBV19	TRBJ2-7	NA	11	TGTGCCAGTAGGACGGCTACCGAGCAGTACTTC	CASRTATEQYF
NA	TRBV30	TRBJ1-1	NA	11	TGTGCCTGGAGTGCCGGCGACAGCCCGATCTTT	CAWSAGDSPIF
NA	TRBV19	TRBJ1-2	NA	13	TGTGCCAGTAGTATGTTAGGGACCCATGGCTACACCTTC	CASSMLGTHGYTF
few	TRBV5-6	TRBJ1-3	NA	15	TGTGCCAGCACCCGGACGCTAACCTCTGGAAACACCATATATTTT	CASTRTLTSGNTIYF
once	TRBV4-2	TRBJ1-3	TRBD1	15	TGTGCCAGCAGCCGAGACAGGGGGTCTGGAAACACCATATATTTT	CASSRDRGSGNTIYF
NA	TRBV7-6	TRBJ2-5	TRBD2	18	TGTGCCAGCAGCTTAGACCCCACCGGGACTAGCGGAAAAGAGACCCAGTACTTC	CASSLDPTGTSGKETQYF
NA	TRBV5-4	TRBJ2-2	NA	12	TGTGCCAGCAGCGTCCTCACCGGGGAGCTGTTTTTT	CASSVLTGELFF
NA	TRBV10-3	TRBJ2-3	TRBD1	17	TGTGCCATCAGTCCATCGGACAGGGGAACGAACACAGATACGCAGTATTTT	CAISPSDRGTNTDTQYF
NA	TRBV18	TRBJ2-6	NA	16	TGTGCCAGCTCACCGACCCCACTCGGTGGGGCCAACGTCCTGACTTTC	CASSPTPLGGANVLTF